The clone carrying this T cell receptor beta chain was counted ten times or more. The CDR3 extends over 16 amino acids. TCRbeta library construction was performed incorporating unique molecular identifiers. In TCRdb, the PCR reads were re-called with MiXCR into one record per CDR3 protein. The repertoire holds 640,000 or so distinct CDR3 sequences, with around 16% as singletons. This entry comes from a study of T-cell reconstitution after alpha-beta-depleted transplantation in children. The clonotype comes from a human donor who donated a stem cell graft to a child with acute myeloid leukemia. The chain links TRBV21-1 to TRBJ2-5; the table's D call of TRBD1 was not tested on the DNA. TRBV21-1 is a pseudogene locus. Sequencing was performed on PBMCs from the stem cell graft donor, taken from the stem cell graft. The CDR3, as DNA: TGTGCCAGCAGCAAGTCTGGGGTCCCGTACCAAGAGACCCAGTACTTC. Translation: CASSKSGVPYQETQYF.